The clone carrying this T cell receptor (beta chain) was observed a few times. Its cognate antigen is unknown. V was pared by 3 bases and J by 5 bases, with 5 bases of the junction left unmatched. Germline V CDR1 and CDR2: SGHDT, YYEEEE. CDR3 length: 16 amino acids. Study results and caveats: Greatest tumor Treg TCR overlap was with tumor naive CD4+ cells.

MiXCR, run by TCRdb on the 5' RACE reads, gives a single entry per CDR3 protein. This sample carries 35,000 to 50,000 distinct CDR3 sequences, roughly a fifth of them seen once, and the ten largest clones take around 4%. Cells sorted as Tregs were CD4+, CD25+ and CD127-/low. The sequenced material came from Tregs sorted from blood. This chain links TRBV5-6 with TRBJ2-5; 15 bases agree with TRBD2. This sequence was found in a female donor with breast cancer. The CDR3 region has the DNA TGTGCCAGCAGCTCCGGACTAGCGGGGGGGCGGGAGACCCAGTACTTC. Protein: CASSSGLAGGRETQYF.